The T cell receptor beta chain under discussion was sequenced for a study of vaccination and CD4 T cells after COVID-19. At the Johns Hopkins FTIC core, DNA taken from cultured CD4+ T cells was sequenced by way of the Oncomine TCR Beta short-read assay. TCRdb re-analysed the PCR reads in MiXCR, keeping a single row per CDR3 protein. The data contain roughly 12,000 distinct CDR3 sequences, roughly 44% of them singletons. Regarding treatment: approximately 11-day PBMC culture with coronavirus spike peptide pools or control peptides (ViraFEST assay). After being plated at over 1.5 million per well, PBMCs were cultured with approximately 9.4 IU/ml IL-2 and 8.5 to 10 ug/ml peptide pools. Comment on this clonotype: Its antigen remains unknown.

The V and J ends lost 4 bases and 4 bases, in that order; junction bases with no gene match: 10. Looked up from germline, CDR1 is DFQATT and CDR2 is SNEGSKA (reference sequence). This CDR3 has 14 residues. The source of this sequence is a human donor with COVID-19. The chain employs TRBV20-1 and TRBJ2-7, with 7 nucleotides matching TRBD2. Sequenced: cultured CD4+ T cells from blood. The CDR3 here is CSAKGGLGKYEQYF. In DNA, the CDR3 is TGCAGTGCTAAGGGAGGACTAGGAAAATACGAGCAGTACTTC.